What follows is one T cell receptor (beta chain) and its context. Trimming shortened V by 4 bases and J by 0 bases, and 6 bases separated the two germline ends. This CDR3 comprises 13 residues. CDR1 is SEHNR, CDR2 FQNEAQ, per germline (reference sequence). Authors' analysis steps: Amplification of reference gene primers was used by the study to estimate nucleated cell counts. The table came from immunoSEQ multiplex PCR; TCRdb's copy has only in-frame clones and leaves some out. The DNA was the basis for D and trimming; V, J and clone size are from that table. The data contain about 140,000 clones, roughly four fifths of them singletons. The entry originates in a study of blood T cell repertoires in COVID-19. Whole-study context: Acute-phase and convalescent COVID-19 samples originated in the United States, Italy and Spain. The cDNA or gDNA used as material had been derived from T cells, B-cell-depleted T cells, or PBMCs.

The sequenced material came from peripheral blood. This TCR was recovered from a woman in her fifties or sixties with acute or convalescent COVID-19. This sequence joins TRBV7-9 and TRBJ1-1; D gene unclear. The CDR3 is CASSYSMNTEAFF. CDR3 DNA sequence: TGTGCCAGCAGCTATTCCATGAACACTGAAGCTTTCTTT.